Listed here is a single T cell receptor beta chain. Its target is not known. With a much larger clone just one base away, this may be a read error. This CDR3 has 13 amino acids. CDR1 SNHLY and CDR2 FYNNEI come from the germline V gene. V was trimmed by 11 bases and J by 1 base, leaving 14 bases between them. The data derive from a study of blood T cells in healthy people across ages. Study-wide context: Per every two T cells, about one barcoded beta molecule was captured by template switching. Study-wide results and caveats: Researchers report that TCR beta diversity correlated strongly with naive T cell percentage. Calculation of diversity from one million T cells yielded estimates considered to be underestimates. Roughly linear age-related decline in beta diversity appeared, significant by age around 36.

With a J-beta primer mix and a sample-barcoded 5' primer, a second PCR ran 7 to 11 cycles. TCRdb recomputed calls from the 5' RACE reads with MiXCR, one row per CDR3 protein. The sample holds fewer than 750,000 distinct CDR3 sequences, around 52% seen once. Material: blood. The receptor comes from a woman older than 75 in good health. The chain is built from TRBV2 and TRBJ2-5, with no clear D. Here the CDR3 reads CAGSSRAQETQYF. The DNA of the CDR3 is TGTGCCGGCTCTAGTCGGGCCCAAGAGACCCAGTACTTC.